This record covers a single T cell receptor (beta chain). What it binds is unknown. Deep-level assay runs were performed. In the original processing: ImmunoSEQ output held junction-only sequences without quality scores, so filtering differed. TCRdb's copy holds only in-frame clones and misses some; the assay was immunoSEQ multiplex PCR. For V, J and clone size, that table is used; D and trimming come from the DNA. The repertoire holds about 2.1 million clones, with around 93% as singletons. This CDR3 region has 17 residues. Germline loops: CDR1 SGDLS, CDR2 YYNGEE. The V segment lost 2 bases and the J segment 2 bases; nucleotides outside the gene matches: 6. The sample belongs to a study of shared clonotypes between healthy human individuals. Study in general: Three CD4 naive, three CD4 memory, two CD8 naive and one CD8 memory plate were used per donor. Findings and limits, study-wide: A small donor pool kept down the genetic and exposure-history diversity that was represented.

Naive-designated CD8 cells lacked CD45RO, were positively enriched for CCR7, and omitted terminally differentiated effector memory CD45RA+ cells. This chain links TRBV9 with TRBJ2-3, with 12 bases identical to TRBD2. The source material was naive CD8+ T cells from PBMCs. The receptor comes from a man aged 18 to 35 in good health. Some clones in this sample may be carry-over from other donors' samples. The CDR3 nucleotides are TGTGCCAGCAGCGTCCCCTCTAGCGGGGGGGACACAGATACGCAGTATTTT. It specifies CASSVPSSGGDTDTQYF. Full variable domain (outside the CDR3, taken from reference TRBV9 and TRBJ2-3): DSGVTQTPKHLITATGQRVTLRCSPRSGDLSVYWYQQSLDQGLQFLIQYYNGEERAKGNILERFSAQQFPDLHSELNLSSLELGDSALYFCASSVPSSGGDTDTQYFGPGTRLTVL.